The 24 T cell receptor beta chains reported below all come from one sample, sequenced in a study of tumor and adjacent non-tumor tissue in lung cancer. The library came from three nested PCR rounds adapted from ARM-PCR protocols. One entry per CDR3 protein, called by TCRdb with MiXCR from the multiplex PCR reads. The data contain tens of thousands of distinct CDR3 sequences, roughly 66% of them singletons. This sample's RNA came from whole unsorted tissue. The source material was lung tumor tissue. These receptors originate from a man aged 55 to 69 with non-small cell lung cancer.

The V call is TRBV25-1, the J call TRBJ1-4; TRBD1 matches at 9 bases. The CDR3 spans 17 residues. CDR1 and CDR2 from the germline V gene are MGHDK and SYGVNS. V was pared by 4 bases and J by 1 base, with 7 bases of the junction left unmatched. The CDR3 protein is CASSVGQGGETNEKLFF. The CDR3, as DNA: TGTGCCAGCAGTGTGGGACAGGGTGGCGAAACTAATGAAAAACTGTTTTTT.

The chain employs TRBV11-2 and TRBJ2-5, with 8 bases matching TRBD2. This CDR3 region has 14 residues. CDR1 is SGHAT and CDR2 is FQNNGV in the germline V gene. CDR3 bases: TGTGTTAGCAGCACCGGAACTAGCGGACAGACCCAGTACTTC. This encodes CVSSTGTSGQTQYF.

This rearrangement joins TRBV6-2 or TRBV6-3 to TRBJ2-1; D not resolved. The CDR3 totals 14 residues. CDR1 is MNHEY and CDR2 is SVGEGT in the germline V gene. V was clipped by 7 bases and J by 9 bases, with 19 bases between them. The CDR3 nucleotides are TGTGCCAGCATTTCTCAGCGTGAAACGATTGAGCAGTTCTTC. This sequence encodes CASISQRETIEQFF.

The chain joins TRBV5-4 to TRBJ2-5; D remains unclear. V was trimmed by 6 bases and J by 4 bases, leaving 16 bases between them. Looked up from germline, CDR1 is SGHNT and CDR2 is YYREEE (reference sequence). The CDR3 sequence is 14 residues long. CDR3 protein: CASTQPVKVETQYF. In nucleotides, the CDR3 is TGTGCCAGCACCCAACCGGTCAAAGTAGAGACCCAGTACTTC.

Turning to this clonotype: An end of the junction does not agree with germline; a read error may underlie this. V is TRBV29-1 and J is TRBJ1-4; unclear D gene. CDR3 length: 13 amino acids. Germline V gene data show CDR1 as SQVTM and CDR2 as ANQGSEA. The chain's CDR3 is CSAGGATNEELFF. The CDR3 DNA reads TGCAGTGCGGGTGGAGCAACTAATGAAGAACTGTTTTTT.

Of note for this clonotype: At one end the junction does not follow the germline gene, possibly because of a read error. The rearrangement uses TRBV29-1 and TRBJ2-1; D gene unclear. The V gene's germline CDR1 is SQVTM and CDR2 ANQGSEA. The CDR3 covers 13 residues. The CDR3, as DNA: TGCAGCGTTCCAGAGAGCTCCTACAATGGGCAGTTCTTC. This codes for CSVPESSYNGQFF.

As concerns this clonotype: Possible read error: a much larger clone is one base away. The genes are TRBV28 and TRBJ2-7; a possible D gene is TRBD1 (5 bases). Germline-derived CDR1 and CDR2 are MDHEN and SYDVKM. CDR3 length: 14 amino acids. Written as DNA, the CDR3 is TGTGTCAGCAGTCCCGTCGGACACAGCTACGAGCAGTACTTC. Residues: CVSSPVGHSYEQYF.

About this clonotype itself: Germline is not matched at one junction end, which may reflect a read error. This chain links TRBV11-1 with TRBJ2-1; the D call may be TRBD1 or TRBD2 (5 bases each). This CDR3 contains 14 residues. CDR1 is SGHAT and CDR2 is FQDESV in the germline V gene (reference sequence). The CDR3 DNA is TGTGCCAGCAGTTTAGGGGACCGGGCCAATGAGAAGTTCTTC. Its translation is CASSLGDRANEKFF.

The chain carries TRBV20-1 and TRBJ2-1; 7 nucleotides agree with TRBD2. The germline V gene has CDR1 DFQATT and CDR2 SNEGSKA (reference sequence). This CDR3 comprises 15 residues. Trimming at V came to 5 bases and at J to 4 bases, leaving 11 bases not matched to a gene. CDR3 residues: CSAYTTAGDYNEQFF. In nucleotides, the CDR3 is TGCAGTGCTTACACTACCGCGGGGGATTACAATGAGCAGTTCTTC.

In this sample, this clonotype turned up many times. The gene calls are TRBV7-9 and TRBJ2-2; D might be TRBD1 or TRBD2, each matching 5 bases. Trimming removed 5 bases from V and 7 bases from J, with 17 bases in between. Germline V gene data show CDR1 as SEHNR and CDR2 as FQNEAQ (reference sequence). CDR3 length equals 15 residues. The chain's CDR3 is CASSLRGSLVGELFF. Written as DNA, the CDR3 is TGTGCCAGCAGCCTCCGGGGCTCGTTGGTCGGGGAGCTGTTTTTT.

Concerning this clonotype itself: A read error is possible here, since a much larger clone lies one base away. The rearrangement links TRBV6-1 to TRBJ2-3, with D tentatively TRBD2 (5 bases). This CDR3 spans 13 amino acids. Trimming pared 7 bases from V and 3 bases from J, leaving 11 bases between. Germline assignment: CDR1 MNHNS and CDR2 SASEGT. CDR3 residues: CASMGSATDTQYF. The CDR3 nucleotides read TGTGCCAGCATGGGTAGCGCGACAGATACGCAGTATTTT.

This clonotype showed up just a few times. This clone may be a read error of a much larger clone one base away. Here the CDR3 DNA reads TGTGCCAGCAGTGGACTAACGGAGTTCCAGGAGCAGTACTTC. Translating it yields CASSGLTEFQEQYF. The chain couples TRBV6-2 or TRBV6-3 to TRBJ2-7, with TRBD2 as a possible D gene (6 bases). CDR3 length: 14 residues. Per the germline V gene, CDR1 is MNHEY and CDR2 is SVGEGT. V shed 5 bases and J shed 7 bases, with 18 bases lying between them.

Details on this clonotype: With a much larger clone just one base away, this may be a read error. This chain links TRBV5-1 with TRBJ1-2; D unresolved. The CDR3 spans 15 residues. Trimming cost V 4 bases and J 1 base, with 14 bases left between them. Germline V gene lookup returns CDR1 SGHRS and CDR2 YFSETQ. CDR3 bases: TGCGCCAGCAGCCCCAGCTCAGAGGATAACTATGGCTACACCTTC. The encoded protein is CASSPSSEDNYGYTF.

This clonotype was recorded at least ten times. The chain couples TRBV7-3 to TRBJ2-2, with a possible D match to TRBD1 (5 bases). Trimming took off 5 bases at V and 7 bases at J, with 11 bases between the two ends. The CDR3 is 13 residues long. Germline V gene lookup returns CDR1 SGHTA and CDR2 FQGTGA. CDR3 sequence: CASSKGAVGELFF. DNA for the CDR3: TGTGCCAGCAGCAAAGGGGCAGTCGGGGAGCTGTTTTTT.

As for this clonotype: A read error may account for a junction end that differs from germline. The chain links TRBV28 to TRBJ2-1; D call uncertain. CDR1 is MDHEN and CDR2 is SYDVKM in the germline V gene. The CDR3 runs to 16 residues. The CDR3, as DNA: TGTGTCAGCAGCCCAGGTCTGCCCCTCTCTTACAATGAGCAGTTCTTC. Its protein is CVSSPGLPLSYNEQFF.

In this sample, this clonotype turned up many times. The rearrangement uses TRBV12-3 or TRBV12-4 and TRBJ1-1; maybe TRBD1 (5 bases). CDR3 size: 10 residues. The ends were cut back, 7 bases at V and 7 bases at J, with 7 bases in the middle. The CDR3 DNA reads TGTGCCAGCAAAGACAGTGAAGCTTTCTTT. Protein product: CASKDSEAFF.

For this clonotype: This could be a read error, since a much larger clone is one nucleotide away. The genes are TRBV7-9 and TRBJ2-1; D possibly corresponds to TRBD2 (7 bases). The CDR3 runs 16 residues. The V gene lost 1 base and the J gene lost 6 bases, with 16 bases spanning the gap. The germline CDR1 and CDR2 sequences are SEHNR and FQNEAQ (reference sequence). The CDR3 nucleotides are TGTGCCAGCAGCTTAGAAGGACTAGGGGGACTCAATGAGCAGTTCTTC. Its translation: CASSLEGLGGLNEQFF.

Details on this clonotype: One end of the junction is discordant with germline, which a read error may explain. The chain links TRBV11-2 to TRBJ1-2, with D possibly TRBD1 on 5 matching bases. Germline CDR1 reads SGHAT; CDR2 reads FQNNGV. The CDR3 spans 13 residues. The CDR3 loop reads CATILLRKTGCTF. CDR3 DNA sequence: TGTGCCACCATCTTATTGAGAAAAACAGGCTGCACCTTC.

This clonotype was seen a single time. One end of the junction fails to match germline, which may point to a read error. The J gene is TRBJ2-3, the V gene TRBV11-2; D not certain. CDR1 and CDR2 from the germline V gene are SGHAT and FQNNGV. This CDR3 is built from 13 residues. CDR3 nucleotide sequence: TGTGCCAGCAATTTTGCCGGCACAGATATGCAGTATTTT. Translated: CASNFAGTDMQYF. The full variable domain, with the rest looked up from reference TRBV11-2 and TRBJ2-3, is EAGVAQSPRYKIIEKRQSVAFWCNPISGHATLYWYQQILGQGPKLLIQFQNNGVVDDSQLPKDRFSAERLKGVDSTLKIQPAKLEDSAVYLCASNFAGTDMQYFGPGTRLTVL.

This clonotype was observed a few times. A much larger clone is a single base away; this may be a read error. The chain combines TRBV12-3 or TRBV12-4 with TRBJ2-2; tentatively, D is TRBD2 (5 bases). V gave up 8 bases and J gave up 7 bases, with 14 bases separating them. The CDR3 totals 13 residues. This CDR3 is CASGPRVNGELFF. Written as DNA, the CDR3 is TGTGCCAGCGGTCCGCGGGTGAACGGGGAGCTGTTTTTT.

Ten or more counts support this clonotype. The genes are TRBV4-3 and TRBJ2-7; TRBD1 agrees at 8 bases. The germline V gene has CDR1 LGHNA and CDR2 YSLEER. J was trimmed by 3 bases and V by 3 bases; bases with no gene match: 1. This CDR3 has 13 residues. CDR3 loop: CASSHDRGYEQYF. The CDR3 DNA follows: TGCGCCAGCAGCCACGACAGGGGCTACGAGCAGTACTTC.

Concerning this clonotype itself: The junction does not match germline at one end; this may be a read error. The gene calls are TRBV6-2 or TRBV6-3 and TRBJ2-2; TRBD1 aligns across 10 bases. This CDR3 has 16 residues. Germline-derived CDR1 and CDR2 are MNHEY and SVGEGT. CDR3 in amino acids: CPSRPPGQGFVGELFF. The CDR3 nucleotides read TGTCCCAGCAGACCCCCGGGACAGGGGTTTGTTGGGGAGCTGTTTTTT.

The rearrangement uses TRBV29-1 and TRBJ2-3; D might be TRBD2 (6 bases). Germline loops: CDR1 SQVTM, CDR2 ANQGSEA. This CDR3 has 16 residues. Trimming took 3 bases from V and 7 from J, leaving 23 bases between them. CDR3 DNA: TGCAGCGTTGATGCCCCCCGCGGCGGGATGGGTTATACGCAGTATTTT. Translated, it gives CSVDAPRGGMGYTQYF.

The chain combines TRBV11-2 with TRBJ2-1; the match to TRBD2 covers 8 bases. The germline V gene has CDR1 SGHAT and CDR2 FQNNGV. V shed 4 bases and J 12 bases; nucleotides not matched to a gene: 23. The CDR3 has 18 residues. The CDR3 sequence: CASSSALGLEGVPMMQFF. In nucleotides, the CDR3 is TGTGCCAGCAGCTCCGCTTTGGGACTAGAAGGAGTGCCGATGATGCAGTTCTTC.